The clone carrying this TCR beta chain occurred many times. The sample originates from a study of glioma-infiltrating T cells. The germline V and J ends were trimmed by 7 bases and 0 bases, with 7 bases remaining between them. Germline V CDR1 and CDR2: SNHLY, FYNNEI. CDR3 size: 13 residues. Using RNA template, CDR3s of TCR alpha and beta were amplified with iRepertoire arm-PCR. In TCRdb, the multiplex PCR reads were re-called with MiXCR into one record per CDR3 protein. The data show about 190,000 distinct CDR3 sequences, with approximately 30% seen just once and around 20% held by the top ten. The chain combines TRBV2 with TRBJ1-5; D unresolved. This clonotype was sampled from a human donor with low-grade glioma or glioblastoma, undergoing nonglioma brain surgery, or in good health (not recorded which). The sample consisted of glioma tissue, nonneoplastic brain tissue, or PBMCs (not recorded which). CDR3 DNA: TGTGCCAGCAAACAGAATAGCAATCAGCCCCAGCATTTT. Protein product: CASKQNSNQPQHF.